Below are 11 T cell receptor beta chains sequenced from a single sample in a study of T cells in Graves' hyperthyroidism and ophthalmopathy. TCR beta CDR3 regions were amplified from RNA transcripts. The TCR CDR3 was amplified in a first-round RT-PCR using the HTBI primer set. TCRdb ran MiXCR on the multiplex PCR reads and lists one entry per CDR3 protein. The profile covers approximately 300,000 distinct CDR3 sequences, with roughly 19% appearing a single time and 39% taken by the ten largest. Source material: blood. The receptor source for this set is a man aged 50-60 years with Graves' ophthalmopathy.

The chain links TRBV27 to TRBJ1-5; D is perhaps TRBD1 (5 bases). The length of the CDR3 is 13 residues. V was trimmed by 5 bases and J by 4 bases, leaving 9 bases between them. The germline V gene has CDR1 MNHEY and CDR2 SMNVEV (reference sequence). CDR3 DNA sequence: TGTGCCAGCAGTCAGTGGGGGAATCAGCCCCAGCATTTT. Protein sequence: CASSQWGNQPQHF.

V is TRBV7-9 and J is TRBJ1-2, with D unclear. This CDR3 is built from 12 residues. Per germline, CDR1 SEHNR and CDR2 FQNEAQ (reference sequence). Trimming stripped 5 bases from V and 6 bases from J, with 10 bases between. The CDR3 sequence: CASSPQWDGYTF. The CDR3 nucleotides read TGTGCCAGCAGCCCCCAATGGGATGGCTACACCTTC.

The V and J genes are TRBV2 and TRBJ2-5; D might be TRBD2 (6 bases). V lost 11 bases and J lost 3, with 13 bases in between. The CDR3 totals 12 residues. The germline CDR1 and CDR2 sequences are SNHLY and FYNNEI. The DNA for the CDR3 is TGTGCCGGCGGGACGGTGGAAGAGACCCAGTACTTC. As protein: CAGGTVEETQYF.

This clonotype has a count of ten or more. The chain links TRBV28 to TRBJ1-2; no definite D call. The CDR3 totals 14 residues. Between the trimmed V and J ends, which lost 5 bases and 7 bases, there was a span of 17 bases. The germline V gene has CDR1 MDHEN and CDR2 SYDVKM. CDR3 DNA sequence: TGTGCCAGCAGTACCAAACCTATTTCCTTTGGCTACACCTTC. It translates to CASSTKPISFGYTF.

The gene calls are TRBV19 and TRBJ1-1; D uncertain. The germline gives CDR1 LNHDA, CDR2 SQIVND (reference sequence). The ends were cut back, 6 bases at V and 6 bases at J, with 8 bases in the middle. The CDR3 contains 11 residues. The CDR3 nucleotides are TGTGCCAGTAGAGGATTGGCTGAAGCTTTCTTT. This gives the protein CASRGLAEAFF.

This clonotype was detected a few times. The chain carries TRBV28 and TRBJ2-1; unclear D gene. The CDR3 length is 15 residues. V was trimmed by 6 bases and J by 1 base, leaving 13 bases between them. The germline gives CDR1 MDHEN, CDR2 SYDVKM. CDR3 region: CASSTTGASYNEQFF. In DNA, the CDR3 is TGTGCCAGCAGCACCACTGGAGCGTCCTACAATGAGCAGTTCTTC. Full variable domain (rest looked up from reference TRBV28 and TRBJ2-1): DVKVTQSSRYLVKRTGEKVFLECVQDMDHENMFWYRQDPGLGLRLIYFSYDVKMKEKGDIPEGYSVSREKKERFSLILESASTNQTSMYLCASSTTGASYNEQFFGPGTRLTVL.

Many counts were recorded for this clonotype. This chain joins TRBV27 and TRBJ2-7, with D tentatively TRBD2 (6 bases). The CDR3 sequence is 16 residues long. The germline V and J ends were trimmed by 5 bases and 1 base, with 18 bases remaining between them. In germline, CDR1 is MNHEY, CDR2 SMNVEV (reference sequence). The CDR3 reads CASSPVGGGGSYEQYF. Here the CDR3 DNA reads TGTGCCAGCAGTCCTGTTGGGGGAGGAGGGTCCTACGAGCAGTACTTC.

A remark on this clonotype: At one end the junction does not follow the germline gene, possibly because of a read error. The chain joins TRBV27 to TRBJ2-5; 7 bases are a match to TRBD2. Germline lookup yields CDR1 MNHEY and CDR2 SMNVEV (reference sequence). This CDR3 comprises 16 residues. CDR3 sequence (DNA): TGTGCCGGCAGTTTTACTAGCGCCCAATTGGGAGAGACCCAGTACTTC. Protein product: CAGSFTSAQLGETQYF.

This clonotype has ten or more counts. This chain links TRBV4-1 with TRBJ2-7; D is possibly TRBD2 (5 bases). This CDR3 region has 15 residues. Germline V lookup: CDR1 MGHRA, CDR2 YSYEKL. Trimming cost V 0 bases and J 4 bases, with 13 bases left between them. Written as DNA, the CDR3 is TGCGCCAGCAGCCAAGAAGAGAGGGAAAGTTACGAGCAGTACTTC. Translating it yields CASSQEERESYEQYF.

The sample holds a few counts of this clonotype. The J gene is TRBJ2-5, the V gene TRBV4-2; D gene uncertain. Trimming left V 1 base short and J 4 bases short, with 7 bases between. The CDR3 totals 13 residues. Germline V gene sequence: CDR1 LGHNA, CDR2 YNFKEQ. The CDR3 is CASSQGNRETQYF. The CDR3 DNA reads TGTGCCAGCAGCCAAGGCAACAGAGAGACCCAGTACTTC.

J is TRBJ1-2 and V is TRBV7-8; tentative D call: TRBD1 (5 bases). Germline CDR1 is SGHVS and CDR2 is FQNEAQ. This CDR3 comprises 16 residues. V was cut by 1 base and J by 4 bases, with 16 bases left in between. This CDR3 reads CASSLDRGREGYGYTF. The CDR3 DNA reads TGTGCCAGCAGCTTAGACCGGGGCAGGGAGGGCTATGGCTACACCTTC.